This T cell receptor beta chain is drawn from a study of blood T cell repertoires in COVID-19. The wider study: T cells, B-cell-depleted T cells, or PBMCs supplied cDNA or gDNA.

This table comes from immunoSEQ multiplex PCR, and its TCRdb copy is limited to in-frame clones, with some not included. The data show about 280,000 clones, roughly 91% seen once. The length of the CDR3 is 15 residues. V was shortened by 4 bases and J by 10 bases, with 19 bases between the two germline ends. Germline CDR1 is SGHAT and CDR2 is FQNNGV. The rearrangement uses TRBV11-2 and TRBJ1-4; D may be TRBD1 (5 bases). The material sequenced was peripheral blood. The clonotype was recovered from a woman in her twenties or thirties with COVID-19, enrolled during active disease. DNA for the CDR3: TGTGCCAGCAGCTCTGCGGCGGGGGGATTCGGAAAACTGTTTTTT. This gives the protein CASSSAAGGFGKLFF.